This T cell receptor (beta chain) originates from a study of T cells in Graves' hyperthyroidism and ophthalmopathy. Study observations and caveats: Within blood appeared most thyroid clonotypes that had expanded above 0.001. In validation, the model predicted ophthalmopathy. These predictions came a median about 6.8 months before onset.

Recently diagnosed hyperthyroidism of less than 2 months' duration affected patients aged 18 to 65. Exclusion followed for patients with uncontrolled infection, other autoimmune disease, pregnancy or lactation. The germline CDR1 and CDR2 sequences are SGHAT and FQDESV (reference sequence). The CDR3 is made up of 19 amino acids. On this clonotype itself: What it binds is not known. A read error may produce the germline difference seen at one junction end.

Regions amplified from RNA transcripts were the TCR beta CDR3 regions. HTBI primers were used for first-round RT-PCR of the TCR CDR3. Using its own MiXCR run on the multiplex PCR reads, TCRdb lists one record per CDR3 protein. The table lists roughly 570,000 distinct CDR3 sequences, 40% to 55% of them singletons. The clonotype originates from a woman aged 18-29 years with Graves' hyperthyroidism. V and J are TRBV11-1 and TRBJ2-2; TRBD1 aligns across 8 bases. The source material was peripheral blood or thyroid tissue (not recorded which). The CDR3 loop is CASSLLLGTGETNTGELLF. As DNA, the CDR3 is TGTGCCAGCAGCTTACTTTTAGGGACAGGCGAAACGAACACCGGGGAGCTGCTTTTT.